The rows below give T cell receptor beta chains drawn from one sample of a study of T-cell reconstitution after alpha-beta-depleted transplantation in children. TCRdb called the PCR reads again in MiXCR, with one record for every CDR3 protein. Of a few hundred thousand distinct CDR3 sequences in the sample, roughly 27% are singletons; the top ten hold under 45%. The sequences come from PBMCs, collected before TCRalphabeta/CD19-depleted stem cell transplant. Source of these receptors: a boy less than two years old with Wiskott-Aldrich syndrome, due to receive a stem cell transplant. The CDR3 runs from the conserved cysteine through the conserved F or W. Fields, in order: D gene, V gene, J gene, clone size, CDR3 protein, CDR3 DNA. The D gene is left open where the match is weak. Some rows have no size entry. The others give once, few or many, or a class for an expanded clone.

d_call: NA; v_call: TRBV20-1; j_call: TRBJ2-3; clone_size: NA; cdr3_aa: CSARITGDTQYF; cdr3_nt: TGCAGTGCTAGAATTACAGGCGACACGCAGTATTTT
d_call: TRBD1; v_call: TRBV10-3; j_call: TRBJ1-5; clone_size: NA; cdr3_aa: CAISEPPGQGAGRNQPQHF; cdr3_nt: TGTGCCATCAGTGAGCCCCCGGGACAGGGGGCCGGTCGCAATCAGCCCCAGCATTTT
d_call: TRBD2; v_call: TRBV7-2; j_call: TRBJ2-1; clone_size: few; cdr3_aa: CASSLGGLEGEQFF; cdr3_nt: TGTGCCAGCAGCTTAGGGGGACTAGAGGGTGAGCAGTTCTTC
d_call: TRBD2; v_call: TRBV20-1; j_call: TRBJ2-3; clone_size: NA; cdr3_aa: CSAKPSGNTDTQYF; cdr3_nt: TGCAGTGCAAAGCCTAGCGGGAACACAGATACGCAGTATTTT
d_call: NA; v_call: TRBV5-1; j_call: TRBJ2-4; clone_size: few; cdr3_aa: CASSESGPSGSKNIQYF; cdr3_nt: TGCGCCAGCAGCGAATCGGGGCCCTCAGGTTCCAAAAACATTCAGTACTTC
d_call: NA; v_call: TRBV12-3/TRBV12-4; j_call: TRBJ2-1; clone_size: NA; cdr3_aa: CASSLRGAGLYNEQFF; cdr3_nt: TGTGCCAGTAGTCTCCGAGGGGCGGGACTCTACAATGAGCAGTTCTTC
d_call: NA; v_call: TRBV7-6; j_call: TRBJ2-1; clone_size: NA; cdr3_aa: CASSLAKGGGEQFF; cdr3_nt: TGTGCCAGCAGCTTAGCGAAGGGTGGAGGTGAGCAGTTCTTC
d_call: NA; v_call: TRBV7-9; j_call: TRBJ2-1; clone_size: NA; cdr3_aa: CASSLGGRTFF; cdr3_nt: TGTGCCAGCAGCCTGGGGGGACGGACGTTCTTC
d_call: TRBD1; v_call: TRBV27; j_call: TRBJ2-5; clone_size: NA; cdr3_aa: CASSLTGQGARETQYF; cdr3_nt: TGTGCCAGCAGTTTGACCGGACAGGGGGCTCGAGAGACCCAGTACTTC
d_call: TRBD1; v_call: TRBV20-1; j_call: TRBJ1-2; clone_size: NA; cdr3_aa: CSAIETGRWYTF; cdr3_nt: TGCAGTGCCATCGAGACAGGGAGGTGGTACACCTTC
d_call: NA; v_call: TRBV27; j_call: TRBJ2-5; clone_size: NA; cdr3_aa: CASRDVETQYF; cdr3_nt: TGTGCCAGCCGCGATGTGGAGACCCAGTACTTC
d_call: TRBD2; v_call: TRBV5-1; j_call: TRBJ2-5; clone_size: NA; cdr3_aa: CASRLAGETQYF; cdr3_nt: TGCGCCAGCCGACTAGCGGGAGAGACCCAGTACTTC
d_call: NA; v_call: TRBV29-1; j_call: TRBJ1-4; clone_size: NA; cdr3_aa: CSVGGSEQFTSGKLFF; cdr3_nt: TGCAGCGTTGGGGGGAGTGAACAGTTCACTTCGGGAAAACTGTTTTTT
d_call: TRBD1; v_call: TRBV4-2; j_call: TRBJ1-5; clone_size: NA; cdr3_aa: CASSQGQGSNQPQHF; cdr3_nt: TGTGCCAGCAGCCAAGGACAGGGTAGCAATCAGCCCCAGCATTTT
d_call: NA; v_call: TRBV10-3; j_call: TRBJ1-4; clone_size: few; cdr3_aa: CAISESRASLGEKLFF; cdr3_nt: TGTGCCATCAGTGAGTCGCGGGCCAGTTTAGGGGAAAAACTGTTTTTT
d_call: TRBD2; v_call: TRBV12-3/TRBV12-4; j_call: TRBJ2-1; clone_size: NA; cdr3_aa: CASSPRLTSGINNEQFF; cdr3_nt: TGTGCCAGCAGTCCCCGACTTACTAGCGGGATTAACAATGAGCAGTTCTTC
d_call: NA; v_call: TRBV5-1; j_call: TRBJ1-1; clone_size: NA; cdr3_aa: CASSTQGQGSEAFF; cdr3_nt: TGCGCCAGCAGCACACAAGGCCAGGGGTCTGAAGCTTTCTTT
d_call: NA; v_call: TRBV20-1; j_call: TRBJ2-3; clone_size: few; cdr3_aa: CSARDLNSTDTQYF; cdr3_nt: TGCAGTGCTAGGGACCTAAATAGCACAGATACGCAGTATTTT
d_call: NA; v_call: TRBV12-3/TRBV12-4; j_call: TRBJ1-1; clone_size: NA; cdr3_aa: CASSLAPAPEAFF; cdr3_nt: TGTGCCAGCAGTCTAGCCCCAGCCCCTGAAGCTTTCTTT
d_call: TRBD2; v_call: TRBV29-1; j_call: TRBJ2-1; clone_size: few; cdr3_aa: CSALGTSSYNEQFF; cdr3_nt: TGCAGCGCCCTGGGGACTAGCTCTTACAATGAGCAGTTCTTC
d_call: NA; v_call: TRBV7-2; j_call: TRBJ2-1; clone_size: few; cdr3_aa: CASSLAGSWTYNEQFF; cdr3_nt: TGTGCCAGCAGCTTAGCCGGGAGTTGGACCTACAATGAGCAGTTCTTC
d_call: TRBD1; v_call: TRBV10-1; j_call: TRBJ2-7; clone_size: NA; cdr3_aa: CASSSTGTGVYEQYF; cdr3_nt: TGCGCCAGCAGTTCGACCGGGACAGGGGTGTACGAGCAGTACTTC
d_call: NA; v_call: TRBV12-3/TRBV12-4; j_call: TRBJ2-5; clone_size: NA; cdr3_aa: CASTSNAGIETQYF; cdr3_nt: TGTGCCAGCACCTCAAACGCAGGGATTGAGACCCAGTACTTC
d_call: NA; v_call: TRBV5-1; j_call: TRBJ2-7; clone_size: few; cdr3_aa: CASSSNGAEQYF; cdr3_nt: TGCGCCAGCAGCTCGAACGGGGCCGAGCAGTACTTC
d_call: NA; v_call: TRBV5-1; j_call: TRBJ2-2; clone_size: NA; cdr3_aa: CASSRKVGPQGGDGELFF; cdr3_nt: TGCGCCAGCAGTCGTAAGGTGGGCCCCCAAGGTGGTGACGGGGAGCTGTTTTTT
d_call: NA; v_call: TRBV5-1; j_call: TRBJ1-1; clone_size: few; cdr3_aa: CASSLRARGRGTEAFF; cdr3_nt: TGCGCCAGCAGCTTGCGGGCGCGGGGGCGCGGCACTGAAGCTTTCTTT
d_call: TRBD2; v_call: TRBV20-1; j_call: TRBJ2-3; clone_size: few; cdr3_aa: CSASELAGGDTQYF; cdr3_nt: TGCAGTGCAAGCGAACTAGCGGGAGGAGATACGCAGTATTTT
d_call: NA; v_call: TRBV5-1; j_call: TRBJ2-5; clone_size: NA; cdr3_aa: CASSLDVGSQETQYF; cdr3_nt: TGCGCCAGCAGCTTGGATGTCGGCAGCCAAGAGACCCAGTACTTC
d_call: TRBD2; v_call: TRBV5-1; j_call: TRBJ2-5; clone_size: NA; cdr3_aa: CASSPTGTSGRETQYF; cdr3_nt: TGCGCCAGCAGCCCGACCGGGACTAGCGGGAGAGAGACCCAGTACTTC
d_call: NA; v_call: TRBV5-1; j_call: TRBJ2-2; clone_size: NA; cdr3_aa: CASSLFGQNTGELFF; cdr3_nt: TGCGCCAGCAGCTTGTTCGGGCAGAACACCGGGGAGCTGTTTTTT
d_call: NA; v_call: TRBV4-1; j_call: TRBJ2-1; clone_size: NA; cdr3_aa: CASSQFRGEHNEQFF; cdr3_nt: TGCGCCAGCAGCCAATTTCGCGGGGAGCACAATGAGCAGTTCTTC
d_call: NA; v_call: TRBV10-3; j_call: TRBJ2-3; clone_size: NA; cdr3_aa: CAISPGTPYTQYF; cdr3_nt: TGTGCCATCAGTCCCGGGACTCCATATACGCAGTATTTT
d_call: NA; v_call: TRBV3-1; j_call: TRBJ1-1; clone_size: NA; cdr3_aa: CASSQDYKNTEAFF; cdr3_nt: TGTGCCAGCAGCCAAGACTACAAGAACACTGAAGCTTTCTTT
d_call: TRBD2; v_call: TRBV5-1; j_call: TRBJ2-3; clone_size: few; cdr3_aa: CASSLATSVSTDTQYF; cdr3_nt: TGCGCCAGCAGCCTCGCGACTAGCGTAAGCACAGATACGCAGTATTTT
d_call: NA; v_call: TRBV29-1; j_call: TRBJ2-1; clone_size: NA; cdr3_aa: CSVVQGTSYNEQFF; cdr3_nt: TGCAGCGTTGTTCAGGGAACCTCCTACAATGAGCAGTTCTTC
d_call: TRBD2; v_call: TRBV20-1; j_call: TRBJ2-1; clone_size: NA; cdr3_aa: CSAVLAGGGGEQFF; cdr3_nt: TGCAGTGCCGTACTAGCGGGAGGGGGAGGTGAGCAGTTCTTC
d_call: NA; v_call: TRBV24-1; j_call: TRBJ1-4; clone_size: few; cdr3_aa: CATSDRRDVEKLFF; cdr3_nt: TGTGCCACCAGTGACCGAAGGGACGTGGAAAAACTGTTTTTT
d_call: NA; v_call: TRBV6-5; j_call: TRBJ2-5; clone_size: few; cdr3_aa: CASSYEGKQTQYF; cdr3_nt: TGTGCCAGCAGTTACGAGGGGAAACAGACCCAGTACTTC
d_call: TRBD2; v_call: TRBV5-1; j_call: TRBJ2-5; clone_size: few; cdr3_aa: CASSLARLAGGRQETQYF; cdr3_nt: TGCGCCAGCAGCTTGGCCCGACTAGCGGGAGGAAGACAAGAGACCCAGTACTTC
d_call: TRBD2; v_call: TRBV20-1; j_call: TRBJ2-7; clone_size: NA; cdr3_aa: CSAREASGREQYF; cdr3_nt: TGCAGTGCTAGAGAGGCTAGCGGGAGGGAGCAGTACTTC
d_call: TRBD1; v_call: TRBV24-1; j_call: TRBJ2-3; clone_size: few; cdr3_aa: CATGQGGTDTQYF; cdr3_nt: TGTGCCACCGGACAGGGCGGGACAGATACGCAGTATTTT
d_call: TRBD2; v_call: TRBV28; j_call: TRBJ2-1; clone_size: NA; cdr3_aa: CASTSGRAIGEQFF; cdr3_nt: TGTGCCAGCACAAGCGGGAGGGCCATCGGTGAGCAGTTCTTC